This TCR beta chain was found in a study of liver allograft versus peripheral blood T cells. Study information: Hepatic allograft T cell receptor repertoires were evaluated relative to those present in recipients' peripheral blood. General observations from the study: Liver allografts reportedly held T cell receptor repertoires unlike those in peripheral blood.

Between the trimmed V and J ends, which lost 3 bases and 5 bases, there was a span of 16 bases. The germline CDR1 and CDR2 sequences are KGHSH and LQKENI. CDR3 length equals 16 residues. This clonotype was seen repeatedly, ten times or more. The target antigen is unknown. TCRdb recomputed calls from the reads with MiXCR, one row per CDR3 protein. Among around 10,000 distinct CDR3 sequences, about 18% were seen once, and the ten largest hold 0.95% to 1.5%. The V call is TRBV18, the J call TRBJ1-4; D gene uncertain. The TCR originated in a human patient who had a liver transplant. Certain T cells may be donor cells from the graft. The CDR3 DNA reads TGTGCCAGCTCACCGACGAGGCACAGAATCAATGAAAAACTGTTTTTT. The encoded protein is CASSPTRHRINEKLFF.